These 19 T cell receptor beta chains were sequenced from one sample in a study of shared clonotypes between healthy human individuals. Assay used: immunoSEQ multiplex PCR; TCRdb lists only in-frame clones, some missing. The data contain 2.3 million or so clones, over 90% of them seen just once; the ten biggest clones take up about 0.39%. Material for sequencing was naive CD4+ T cells from PBMCs. The subset: CD45RA+ positively selected. The receptors originated from a man between 18 and 35 years old in good health. Some clones in this sample may be carry-over from other donors' samples.

CDR3 in amino acids: CAWSVLRVLSYEQYF. CDR3 DNA: TGTGCCTGGAGTGTCCTCAGGGTTCTATCCTACGAGCAGTACTTC. The chain combines TRBV30 with TRBJ2-7, with D possibly being TRBD1 (5 bases). Germline CDR1 is GTSNPN and CDR2 is SVGIG (reference sequence). The CDR3 has 15 residues. Deletions cut 0 bases from V and 1 base from J, with 13 bases between.

Written as DNA, the CDR3 is TGTGCCAGCAGTTACTCGTTTGGTCACACCATATATTTT. It translates to CASSYSFGHTIYF. V gene TRBV6-5 combines with J gene TRBJ1-3; D remains ambiguous. Germline lookup yields CDR1 MNHEY and CDR2 SVGAGI. The CDR3 length is 13 residues. V lost 0 bases and J lost 8, with 8 bases in between.

The chain has TRBV11-2 and TRBJ1-2; no clear D. The germline V and J ends were trimmed by 4 bases and 11 bases, with 14 bases remaining between them. The V gene's germline CDR1 is SGHAT and CDR2 FQNNGV. The CDR3 runs to 12 residues. As DNA, the CDR3 is TGTGCCAGCAGCTCCCCGGACGGTGCGTACACCTTC. Translation gives CASSSPDGAYTF.

This clone was seen a handful of times. V gene TRBV19 combines with J gene TRBJ1-1; 7 nucleotides line up with TRBD1. J was trimmed by 1 base and V by 6 bases; bases with no gene match: 5. Germline V gene lookup returns CDR1 LNHDA and CDR2 SQIVND (reference sequence). The CDR3 consists of 14 residues. The CDR3 nucleotides read TGTGCCAGTAGCCTGGGACAGAGGAACACTGAAGCTTTCTTT. Its translation is CASSLGQRNTEAFF.

The chain is built from TRBV10-3 and TRBJ2-7; TRBD1 is a possible D gene (6 bases). Trimming stripped 4 bases from V and 0 bases from J, with 13 bases between. CDR3 length: 15 residues. The germline V gene encodes CDR1 ENHRY and CDR2 SYGVKD. The CDR3 here is CAISAGQLSSYEQYF. CDR3 in DNA: TGTGCCATCAGTGCCGGACAGTTAAGCTCCTACGAGCAGTACTTC.

The J gene is TRBJ2-7, the V gene TRBV7-2, with TRBD1 matching 8 bases. Trimming removed 1 base from V and 2 bases from J; junction bases left unmatched: 4. CDR3 length: 15 amino acids. In germline, CDR1 is SGHTA, CDR2 FQGNSA. This CDR3 reads CASSLGQGITYEQYF. The DNA for the CDR3 is TGTGCCAGCAGCTTAGGACAGGGGATCACCTACGAGCAGTACTTC.

CDR3 sequence: CASGEGLAGNTIYF. CDR3 DNA: TGTGCCAGCGGCGAGGGGTTGGCTGGAAACACCATATATTTT. This rearrangement joins TRBV9 to TRBJ1-3; D is possibly TRBD1 (5 bases). The ends were cut back, 7 bases at V and 2 bases at J, with 13 bases in the middle. Germline V CDR1 and CDR2: SGDLS, YYNGEE. The CDR3 length is 14 residues.

J is TRBJ2-3 and V is TRBV19, with D unclear. The CDR3 length is 13 residues. Trimming removed 5 bases from V and 1 base from J, with 7 bases in between. CDR1 is LNHDA, CDR2 SQIVND, per germline (reference sequence). CDR3 amino acids: CASSLQGTDTQYF. In nucleotides, the CDR3 is TGTGCCAGTAGTCTACAAGGCACAGATACGCAGTATTTT.

The chain carries TRBV4-3 and TRBJ2-3; no clear D gene. CDR1 and CDR2 from the germline V gene are LGHNA and YSLEER. V was trimmed by 3 bases and J by 2 bases, leaving 9 bases between them. CDR3 length equals 14 residues. CDR3 in amino acids: CASSQVRITDTQYF. The DNA for the CDR3 is TGCGCCAGCAGCCAGGTTAGAATCACAGATACGCAGTATTTT.

This clone occurred a few times. V is TRBV27 and J is TRBJ1-1; possible D gene TRBD1, 6 bases. Looked up from germline, CDR1 is MNHEY and CDR2 is SMNVEV (reference sequence). V lost 5 bases and J 1 base, leaving 11 bases between the germline ends. The CDR3 is made up of 14 amino acids. The CDR3 bases are TGTGCCAGCAGTCCAATACAGGGGAACACTGAAGCTTTCTTT. Translated, it gives CASSPIQGNTEAFF.

This rearrangement joins TRBV9 to TRBJ2-1; 7 nucleotides match TRBD1. Germline V gene sequence: CDR1 SGDLS, CDR2 YYNGEE. The CDR3 is made up of 20 amino acids. The V and J ends lost 4 bases and 2 bases, in that order; junction bases with no gene match: 21. The CDR3, as DNA: TGTGCCAGCAGCTTAACAGGGGACCCCGTCCCCTATGCTACCTACAATGAGCAGTTCTTC. This codes for CASSLTGDPVPYATYNEQFF.

This chain links TRBV13 with TRBJ2-7, with TRBD2 identical over 8 bases. The junction had 7 bases not matched to a gene; V was cut back by 3 bases and J by 0 bases. Looked up from germline, CDR1 is PRHDT and CDR2 is FYEKMQ (reference sequence). The CDR3 spans 16 residues. CDR3 loop: CASSFRRLASSYEQYF. CDR3 nucleotide sequence: TGTGCCAGCAGCTTCAGGCGACTAGCGAGCTCCTACGAGCAGTACTTC. Full variable domain (outside the CDR3, taken from reference TRBV13 and TRBJ2-7): AAGVIQSPRHLIKEKRETATLKCYPIPRHDTVYWYQQGPGQDPQFLISFYEKMQSDKGSIPDRFSAQQFSDYHSELNMSSLELGDSALYFCASSFRRLASSYEQYFGPGTRLTVT.

This chain connects TRBV9 to TRBJ2-7, with 9 bases aligning to TRBD1. V dropped 0 bases and J dropped 4; count of bases not matched to a gene: 2. From germline, CDR1 is SGDLS and CDR2 YYNGEE. The CDR3 spans 14 residues. The DNA for the CDR3 is TGTGCCAGCAGCGTAGGGGGACAGGGTTACGAGCAGTACTTC. It translates to CASSVGGQGYEQYF. The whole variable domain, remainder taken from reference TRBV9 and TRBJ2-7, is DSGVTQTPKHLITATGQRVTLRCSPRSGDLSVYWYQQSLDQGLQFLIQYYNGEERAKGNILERFSAQQFPDLHSELNLSSLELGDSALYFCASSVGGQGYEQYFGPGTRLTVT.

The chain couples TRBV2 to TRBJ2-3, with 7 bases lining up with TRBD1. Germline CDR1 SNHLY, CDR2 FYNNEI. Germline trimming cut 9 bases from V and 2 bases from J; bases unmatched to any gene: 5. The CDR3 has 13 amino acids. CDR3 nucleotides: TGTGCCAGTTCAGGACAGGCCACAGATACGCAGTATTTT. Encoded protein: CASSGQATDTQYF.

V is TRBV7-3 and J is TRBJ2-2; D ambiguous. V lost 0 bases to trimming and J lost 12 bases, with 11 bases between them. Germline loops: CDR1 SGHTA, CDR2 FQGTGA. The CDR3 runs 13 residues. The CDR3 bases are TGTGCCAGCAGCTTAACGAGGAGCTCCCAGCTGTTTTTT. As protein: CASSLTRSSQLFF.

The chain couples TRBV5-1 to TRBJ2-3; TRBD2 might be the D (6 bases). CDR3 size: 16 residues. Germline V gene lookup returns CDR1 SGHRS and CDR2 YFSETQ. V was cut by 4 bases and J by 6 bases, with 21 bases left in between. The CDR3 protein is CASSPRALANGDTQYF. The CDR3 nucleotides are TGCGCCAGCAGCCCCCGGGCACTAGCAAACGGGGATACGCAGTATTTT.

The rearrangement uses TRBV28 and TRBJ2-7; no reliable D call. Germline values: CDR1 MDHEN, CDR2 SYDVKM. There are 14 residues in the CDR3. V gave up 2 bases and J gave up 3 bases, with 11 bases separating them. CDR3 sequence reads: CASSLDGYGYEQYF. CDR3 DNA sequence: TGTGCCAGCAGTTTAGACGGGTATGGCTACGAGCAGTACTTC.

V is TRBV6-5 and J is TRBJ2-7, with 7 nucleotides matching TRBD1. With 6 bases clipped from V and 2 bases from J, the junction kept 7 bases outside the gene matches. CDR1 and CDR2 from the germline V gene are MNHEY and SVGAGI. This CDR3 is built from 14 residues. Here the CDR3 DNA reads TGTGCCAGCAGAGCGCGACAGGGTGCCTACGAGCAGTACTTC. Amino acids: CASRARQGAYEQYF.

This chain connects TRBV28 to TRBJ1-4, with a weak D call TRBD1 (5 bases). This CDR3 spans 14 amino acids. The V gene lost 6 bases and the J gene lost 7 bases, with 15 bases spanning the gap. The germline V gene encodes CDR1 MDHEN and CDR2 SYDVKM. DNA of the CDR3: TGTGCCAGCAGGGGGGATGTGGCGAGTGAAAAACTGTTTTTT. It yields the protein CASRGDVASEKLFF.